A single sample gave rise to the 24 T cell receptor beta chains below, sequenced in a study of shared clonotypes between healthy human individuals. CD45RO-negative cells were positively selected for CCR7, leaving out terminally differentiated effector memory CD45RA+ cells. Sequencing used immunoSEQ multiplex PCR; TCRdb keeps in-frame clones, though not all of them. The profile shows around 2,000,000 clones, over 85% of them singletons. Sequencing input: naive CD8+ T cells sorted from blood. The receptors were gathered from a man aged 18 to 35 in good health.

The chain is built from TRBV5-4 and TRBJ1-1; D is undetermined. Trimming took off 0 bases at V and 3 bases at J, with 12 bases between the two ends. Germline loops: CDR1 SGHNT, CDR2 YYREEE (reference sequence). The CDR3 length is 15 residues. Written as DNA, the CDR3 is TGTGCCAGCAGCTTGGAAAGACTTGAATACACTGAAGCTTTCTTT. It translates to CASSLERLEYTEAFF.

This clone was detected once. This chain connects TRBV19 to TRBJ1-5, with unresolved D. The CDR3 contains 14 residues. V was clipped by 0 bases and J by 6 bases, with 9 bases between them. Germline V gives CDR1 LNHDA, CDR2 SQIVND (reference sequence). As DNA, the CDR3 is TGTGCCAGTAGTATAGATCTTGAAATTCAGCCCCAGCATTTT. Translated, it gives CASSIDLEIQPQHF.

The chain employs TRBV2 and TRBJ2-1; maybe TRBD2 (5 bases). The CDR3 runs 14 residues. Trimming left V 8 bases short and J 7 bases short, with 18 bases between. Germline-derived CDR1 and CDR2 are SNHLY and FYNNEI. The CDR3 nucleotides read TGTGCCAGCGCCCTAGCAGGCCCTGTTAATGAGCAGTTCTTC. This codes for CASALAGPVNEQFF.

The V gene is TRBV4-3, the J gene TRBJ2-6, with D unclear. CDR3 length: 15 residues. Germline CDR1 and CDR2: LGHNA and YSLEER. V was pared by 0 bases and J by 5 bases, with 8 bases between. CDR3 in DNA: TGCGCCAGCAGCCAAGATCCTGGGAGGGCCAACGTCCTGACTTTC. Its translation: CASSQDPGRANVLTF.

Concerning this clone: Other DNA sequences from this sample encode an identical CDR3 as well. In DNA, the CDR3 is TGTGCCAGCAGTTACACAGGTTCCTACGAGCAGTACTTC. This codes for CASSYTGSYEQYF. The chain combines TRBV6-5 with TRBJ2-7; D is perhaps TRBD1 (5 bases). Germline V gene sequence: CDR1 MNHEY, CDR2 SVGAGI. The CDR3 totals 13 residues. The V end lost 2 bases, the J end lost 1 base, and 6 bases lay between the germline ends.

The chain joins TRBV4-2 to TRBJ2-3; the match to TRBD2 covers 9 bases. Trimming at V came to 3 bases and at J to 6 bases, leaving 10 bases not matched to a gene. CDR1 is LGHNA, CDR2 YNFKEQ, per germline. The CDR3 sequence is 16 residues long. CDR3 loop: CASSQLAGAPLDTQYF. In DNA, the CDR3 is TGTGCCAGCAGCCAGTTAGCGGGGGCCCCCCTTGATACGCAGTATTTT.

The rearrangement uses TRBV5-6 and TRBJ1-1, with 7 bases identical to TRBD1. This CDR3 has 16 amino acids. From germline, CDR1 is SGHDT and CDR2 YYEEEE. Unmatched junction bases numbered 13, after V lost 5 bases and J lost 3 bases. The CDR3: CASSLWQTGLDTEAFF. CDR3 nucleotides: TGTGCCAGCAGTTTATGGCAGACAGGGTTGGACACTGAAGCTTTCTTT.

The CDR3 DNA sequence: TGCAGCGCAACAGGGGGTACGGCCTACGAGCAGTACTTC. It translates to CSATGGTAYEQYF. The chain recombines TRBV29-1 with TRBJ2-7; TRBD1 matches 8 bases. V was clipped by 7 bases and J by 2 bases; unmatched bases: 7. CDR1 and CDR2 (germline): SQVTM, ANQGSEA. The CDR3 covers 13 residues.

The chain has TRBV28 and TRBJ2-7; D gene unclear. The CDR3 is 13 residues long. Trimming cost V 1 base and J 5 bases, with 9 bases left between them. The germline CDR1 and CDR2 sequences are MDHEN and SYDVKM. CDR3 residues: CASSLYGVHEQYF. The CDR3 nucleotides read TGTGCCAGCAGTTTATATGGGGTTCACGAGCAGTACTTC. The full variable domain, with the rest looked up from reference TRBV28 and TRBJ2-7, is DVKVTQSSRYLVKRTGEKVFLECVQDMDHENMFWYRQDPGLGLRLIYFSYDVKMKEKGDIPEGYSVSREKKERFSLILESASTNQTSMYLCASSLYGVHEQYFGPGTRLTVT.

The rearrangement joins TRBV11-2 to TRBJ2-5; D might be TRBD2 (6 bases). This CDR3 is 15 amino acids long. Germline-derived CDR1 and CDR2 are SGHAT and FQNNGV. V shed 0 bases and J shed 3 bases, with 11 bases lying between them. Here the CDR3 reads CASSLELAAKETQYF. In DNA form, the CDR3 reads TGTGCCAGCAGCTTAGAACTAGCAGCGAAAGAGACCCAGTACTTC.

The J gene is TRBJ1-5, the V gene TRBV27; no firm D call. The germline V gene has CDR1 MNHEY and CDR2 SMNVEV (reference sequence). Trimming took off 2 bases at V and 1 base at J, with 12 bases between the two ends. The CDR3 totals 16 residues. CDR3 coding DNA: TGTGCCAGCAGTTTAGTTCTTGATGGGAGCAATCAGCCCCAGCATTTT. It encodes CASSLVLDGSNQPQHF.

This clone has a single count. Other DNA sequences from this sample encode an identical CDR3 as well. The genes are TRBV28 and TRBJ2-3; the D call may be TRBD1 or TRBD2 (5 bases each). The CDR3 contains 14 residues. Deletions cut 2 bases from V and 2 bases from J, with 8 bases between. The V gene's germline CDR1 is MDHEN and CDR2 SYDVKM. The DNA of the CDR3 is TGTGCCAGCAGTTTAGGGGGATCCACAGATACGCAGTATTTT. Its protein product is CASSLGGSTDTQYF. The full variable domain, with the rest looked up from reference TRBV28 and TRBJ2-3, is DVKVTQSSRYLVKRTGEKVFLECVQDMDHENMFWYRQDPGLGLRLIYFSYDVKMKEKGDIPEGYSVSREKKERFSLILESASTNQTSMYLCASSLGGSTDTQYFGPGTRLTVL.

This clone was seen once. The rearrangement uses TRBV7-9 and TRBJ2-7, with D tentatively TRBD1 (6 bases). V was trimmed by 4 bases and J by 4 bases, leaving 11 bases between them. The V gene's germline CDR1 is SEHNR and CDR2 FQNEAQ (reference sequence). The CDR3 has 13 amino acids. The CDR3 loop reads CASSSPTGYEQYF. The CDR3 DNA reads TGTGCCAGCAGCTCACCCACAGGGTACGAGCAGTACTTC.

The rearrangement links TRBV18 to TRBJ2-7; D gene uncertain. Trimming cost V 0 bases and J 4 bases, with 10 bases left between them. Germline CDR1 is KGHSH and CDR2 is LQKENI. The CDR3 is 14 amino acids. The CDR3 spells CASSPPEFAYEQYF. The DNA for the CDR3 is TGTGCCAGCTCACCACCCGAGTTTGCTTACGAGCAGTACTTC.

The chain combines TRBV13 with TRBJ2-7; D might be TRBD2 (6 bases). The length of the CDR3 is 14 residues. Germline CDR1 and CDR2: PRHDT and FYEKMQ (reference sequence). V was clipped by 5 bases and J by 4 bases, with 15 bases between them. The CDR3 DNA follows: TGTGCCAGCAGCGCGGGACCAGCCGTGTACGAGCAGTACTTC. The encoded protein is CASSAGPAVYEQYF.

The rearrangement uses TRBV4-1 and TRBJ2-7, with D tentatively TRBD2 (5 bases). Germline V gene data show CDR1 as MGHRA and CDR2 as YSYEKL. With 0 bases removed from V and 3 bases from J, the gap between germline ends came to 9 bases. The CDR3 has 14 residues. CDR3 residues: CASSQEKRSYEQYF. The CDR3 region has the DNA TGCGCCAGCAGCCAAGAGAAGCGGAGCTACGAGCAGTACTTC.

This clone appeared a few times. This chain uses TRBV4-1 with TRBJ1-6; D unresolved. CDR3 size: 13 residues. Trimming took 6 bases from V and 13 from J, leaving 16 bases between them. From germline, CDR1 is MGHRA and CDR2 YSYEKL. The chain's CDR3 is CASSQHEEFPLHF. For the CDR3, the DNA is TGCGCCAGCAGTCAGCACGAAGAGTTTCCCCTCCACTTT.

A word on this clone: The sample holds other DNA sequences that translate to the same CDR3. The chain links TRBV2 to TRBJ1-2; tentative D call: TRBD1 (5 bases). Germline CDR1 SNHLY, CDR2 FYNNEI. This CDR3 has 13 amino acids. V was trimmed by 3 bases and J by 4 bases, leaving 9 bases between them. CDR3 amino acids: CASSEGGSYGYTF. The CDR3 coding sequence is TGTGCCAGCAGTGAGGGGGGGTCCTATGGCTACACCTTC.

This sequence joins TRBV11-2 and TRBJ2-7; D might be TRBD1 (6 bases). The CDR3 has 14 amino acids. CDR1 is SGHAT and CDR2 is FQNNGV in the germline V gene. V was clipped by 4 bases and J by 3 bases, with 13 bases between them. The CDR3 DNA follows: TGTGCCAGCAGCTCATCGACAGGTCGCTACGAGCAGTACTTC. Its protein product is CASSSSTGRYEQYF.

The chain links TRBV7-9 to TRBJ2-5; 7 nucleotides align to TRBD1. This CDR3 spans 16 amino acids. V lost 5 bases and J lost 3; bases outside the gene matches: 12. CDR1 is SEHNR and CDR2 is FQNEAQ in the germline V gene (reference sequence). CDR3 region: CASSVLTTGVEETQYF. The CDR3 nucleotides read TGTGCCAGCAGCGTCCTAACCACAGGGGTTGAAGAGACCCAGTACTTC.

The chain links TRBV5-6 to TRBJ2-1; 7 bases are shared with TRBD1. After removal of 5 bases from V and 6 bases from J, the junction contained 11 bases not matched to a gene. The CDR3 extends over 15 amino acids. CDR1 is SGHDT, CDR2 YYEEEE, per germline. The CDR3 region is CASSNDREIGNEQFF. CDR3 nucleotide sequence: TGTGCCAGCAGTAATGACAGGGAGATCGGCAATGAGCAGTTCTTC. Full variable domain (remainder filled in from reference TRBV5-6 and TRBJ2-1): DAGVTQSPTHLIKTRGQQVTLRCSPKSGHDTVSWYQQALGQGPQFIFQYYEEEERQRGNFPDRFSGHQFPNYSSELNVNALLLGDSALYLCASSNDREIGNEQFFGPGTRLTVL.

The chain carries TRBV6-5 and TRBJ1-1, with 7 bases matching TRBD1. In germline, CDR1 is MNHEY, CDR2 SVGAGI. The CDR3 contains 14 residues. V shed 6 bases, J shed 5 bases, and the junction held 9 bases outside the gene matches. CDR3 in DNA: TGTGCCAGCAGCTCGACAGGGTTGGAGACTGAAGCTTTCTTT. Its protein is CASSSTGLETEAFF.

With regard to this clone: The sample holds other DNA sequences that translate to the same CDR3. The rearrangement links TRBV4-3 to TRBJ2-2, with no clear D. Trimming pared 4 bases from V and 1 base from J, leaving 1 base between. Germline CDR1 reads LGHNA; CDR2 reads YSLEER. This CDR3 contains 12 residues. This chain's CDR3 is CASSLNTGELFF. DNA for the CDR3: TGCGCCAGCAGCCTGAACACCGGGGAGCTGTTTTTT.

The chain links TRBV5-6 to TRBJ1-2; D call uncertain. The CDR3 contains 14 residues. With 0 bases removed from V and 8 bases from J, the gap between germline ends came to 14 bases. Per the germline V gene, CDR1 is SGHDT and CDR2 is YYEEEE. CDR3 loop: CASSLAPAPGGYTF. The CDR3 coding sequence is TGTGCCAGCAGCTTGGCCCCAGCTCCGGGAGGCTACACCTTC.